This TCR beta chain stems from a study of read filtering for tumor transcriptome and immune sequencing. This clonotype was counted many times. This library used approximately 390 ng RNA and molecular barcoded adaptors spanning alpha/delta and beta/gamma chains. TCRdb ran MiXCR on the reads and lists one entry per CDR3 protein. This table holds about 86,000 distinct CDR3 sequences, approximately 13% found once. Germline-derived CDR1 and CDR2 are DFQATT and SNEGSKA (reference sequence). The CDR3 length is 14 residues. V was shortened by 2 bases and J by 2 bases, with 10 bases between the two germline ends.

The receptor was derived from a donor at least 40 years old with multiple myeloma. This chain connects TRBV20-1 to TRBJ2-4, with unresolved D. Sequences were obtained from a population of CD138-negative cells sorted from bone marrow. DNA of the CDR3: TGCAGTGCTAGAACCAGAGCGACCAAAAACATTCAGTACTTC. This translates into CSARTRATKNIQYF.